This T cell receptor beta chain originates from a study of regulatory T cells in long-lasting Graves disease. Overall study findings and caveats: Patients with persistent Graves' had lower TCR diversity than newly diagnosed patients.

TCR beta libraries were built with iRepertoire HTBI primers and Arm-PCR of CDR3 regions. TCRdb independently ran MiXCR on the multiplex PCR reads; one entry per CDR3 protein. The sample includes some 370,000 distinct CDR3 sequences, approximately 23% of them seen just once. Time point of the sample: persistent/refractory GD, antithyroid drugs over 5 years with positive TRAb. Making the TCR library involved RNA that had been extracted from PBMCs. Trimming removed 3 bases at V and 0 bases at J, with 9 bases between. Per the germline V gene, CDR1 is LNHDA and CDR2 is SQIVND (reference sequence). The length of the CDR3 is 15 residues. Comments on this clonotype: Its antigen is undetermined.

The sample was peripheral blood mononuclear cells (PBMCs), taken when the disease was refractory, from a patient treated with antithyroid drugs. This chain joins TRBV19 and TRBJ1-5, with no clear D. The TCR comes from a woman aged 35 to 49 with Graves disease. CDR3 nucleotide sequence: TGTGCCAGTAGTATTATGCATGATAGCAATCAGCCCCAGCATTTT. It codes for CASSIMHDSNQPQHF. Full variable domain (missing parts from reference TRBV19 and TRBJ1-5): DGGITQSPKYLFRKEGQNVTLSCEQNLNHDAMYWYRQDPGQGLRLIYYSQIVNDFQKGDIAEGYSVSREKKESFPLTVTSAQKNPTAFYLCASSIMHDSNQPQHFGDGTRLSIL.